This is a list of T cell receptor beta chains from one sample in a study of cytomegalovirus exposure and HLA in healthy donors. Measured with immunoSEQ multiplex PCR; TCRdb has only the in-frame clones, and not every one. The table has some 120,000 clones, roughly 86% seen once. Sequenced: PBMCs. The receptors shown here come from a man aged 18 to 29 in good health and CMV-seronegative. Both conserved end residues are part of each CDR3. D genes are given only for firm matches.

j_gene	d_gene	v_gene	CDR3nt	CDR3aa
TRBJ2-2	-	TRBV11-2	TGTGCCAGCAGCCCCGGCGGAGGGGGCATCACCGGGGAGCTGTTTTTT	CASSPGGGGITGELFF
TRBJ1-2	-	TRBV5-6	TGTGCCAGCAGCTTGGACAGGGCAATTTCTAACTATGGCTACACCTTC	CASSLDRAISNYGYTF
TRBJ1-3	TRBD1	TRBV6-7	TGTGCCAGCAGTTACCGGGGACAGGGAAACACCATATATTTT	CASSYRGQGNTIYF
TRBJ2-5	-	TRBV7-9	TGTGCCAGCAGCTTAGCTCGACTAGACCGGAAAGAGACCCAGTACTTC	CASSLARLDRKETQYF
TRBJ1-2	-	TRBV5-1	TGCGCCAGCAGCTTTTCCGGGGAATCCTATGGCTACACCTTC	CASSFSGESYGYTF
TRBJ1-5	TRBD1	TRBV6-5	TGTGCCAGCAGTGGACAGGAGGTAGGCCAGCCCCAGCATTTT	CASSGQEVGQPQHF
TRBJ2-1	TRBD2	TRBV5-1	TGCGCCAGCAGCGTCCCGGGACTAGCGGGGCTCCAGTTTTACAATGAGCAGTTCTTC	CASSVPGLAGLQFYNEQFF
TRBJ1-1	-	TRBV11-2	TGTGCCAGCAGCTTAACGGGGAAAGGGAACACTGAAGCTTTCTTT	CASSLTGKGNTEAFF
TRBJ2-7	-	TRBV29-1	TGCAGCGCCACACAGGGCTACGAGCAGTACTTC	CSATQGYEQYF
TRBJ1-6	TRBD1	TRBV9	TGTGCCAGCAGCGTTAGCGGACAGGGATTAAATTCACCCCTCCACTTT	CASSVSGQGLNSPLHF
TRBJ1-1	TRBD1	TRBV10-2	TGCGCCACCTGGGGGACAGAGAACACTGAAGCTTTCTTT	CATWGTENTEAFF
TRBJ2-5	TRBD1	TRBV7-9	TGTGCCAGCAGCTTCGACAGGGGGAGAGAGACCCAGTACTTC	CASSFDRGRETQYF
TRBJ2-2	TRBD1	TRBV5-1	TGCGCCAGCAGCTTGGGGACAGGGCGAACCGGGGAGCTGTTTTTT	CASSLGTGRTGELFF
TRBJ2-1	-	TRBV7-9	TGTGCCAGCAGCTTGGTACCCGGACTTGACTGGGGTGAGCAGTTCTTC	CASSLVPGLDWGEQFF
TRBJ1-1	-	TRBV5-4	TGTGCCAGCAGCTTGGTCGGGGGGGATGAAGCTTTCTTT	CASSLVGGDEAFF
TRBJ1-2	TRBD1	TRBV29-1	TGCAGCGTTGAAAGACAGGGGGCGGGTCCGGGCTACACCTTC	CSVERQGAGPGYTF